This T cell receptor (beta chain) was sequenced in a study of human T cells and chemical hapten exposure. The study, taken as a whole, reports: There was no change with DPC sensitization in TCRs above 1 in 1000 frequency.

Via MiXCR, TCRdb re-called the RACE reads, giving one row per CDR3 protein. The table has around 200,000 distinct CDR3 sequences, around 30% seen once. As concerns this clonotype: What it binds is not known.

This sample's time point: pre-sensitization, week 0. Treatment described: therapeutic diphenylcyclopropenone sensitization with weekly scalp DPC. This CDR3 has 14 amino acids. Germline CDR1 reads SQVTM; CDR2 reads ANQGSEA. Trimming removed 7 bases at V and 3 bases at J, with 18 bases between. The chain links TRBV29-1 to TRBJ1-1, with no clear D. This TCR came from a woman between 25 and 40 years old with alopecia areata. Some clones in this sample may be carry-over from other donors' samples. The sequenced sample was whole blood, obtained in connection with sensitization to the hapten diphenylcyclopropenone (DPC). This chain's CDR3 is CSGLYSLGDTEAFF. CDR3 nucleotides: TGCAGCGGACTATACAGCCTCGGGGACACTGAAGCTTTCTTT.